Following are 32 T cell receptor beta chains from one sample sequenced in a study of identical twins. TCRdb called the 5' RACE reads again in MiXCR, with one record for every CDR3 protein. The sample records 700,000 or so distinct CDR3 sequences, over 8.5% being singletons. This same sample was also taken into another study, of yellow fever vaccine responses in identical twins.

Material for sequencing was PBMCs. The receptor set was obtained from a young woman in good health.

There are a few counts of this clonotype. The V call is TRBV2, the J call TRBJ1-5; D call uncertain. Germline V gene lookup returns CDR1 SNHLY and CDR2 FYNNEI. This CDR3 region has 13 residues. V lost 3 bases to trimming and J lost 2 bases, with 5 bases between them. This CDR3 reads CASSDGGNQPQHF. The CDR3 DNA follows: TGTGCCAGCAGTGATGGGGGCAATCAGCCCCAGCATTTT.

This chain links TRBV12-3 or TRBV12-4 with TRBJ1-6; no firm D call. The CDR3 is 17 amino acids. Trimming removed 3 bases at V and 8 bases at J, with 20 bases between. This CDR3 is CASSFPKSGSWDSPLHF. The CDR3 DNA follows: TGTGCCAGCAGTTTTCCCAAATCCGGGTCCTGGGATTCACCCCTCCACTTT.

V usage is TRBV5-6 and J usage is TRBJ2-7; the D call may be TRBD1 or TRBD2 (6 bases each). This CDR3 has 15 residues. In germline, CDR1 is SGHDT, CDR2 YYEEEE. V lost 5 bases to trimming and J lost 7 bases, with 22 bases between them. The chain's CDR3 is CASRSDFGGAEEQYF. In DNA form, the CDR3 reads TGTGCCAGCAGATCTGATTTCGGGGGCGCGGAAGAGCAGTACTTC. Complete variable domain (other parts from reference TRBV5-6 and TRBJ2-7): DAGVTQSPTHLIKTRGQQVTLRCSPKSGHDTVSWYQQALGQGPQFIFQYYEEEERQRGNFPDRFSGHQFPNYSSELNVNALLLGDSALYLCASRSDFGGAEEQYFGPGTRLTVT.

This clonotype was seen repeatedly, ten times or more. V and J are TRBV27 and TRBJ2-7, with D unresolved. The V gene's germline CDR1 is MNHEY and CDR2 SMNVEV (reference sequence). This CDR3 spans 15 amino acids. Between the trimmed V and J ends, which lost 2 bases and 2 bases, there was a span of 13 bases. CDR3 in amino acids: CASSLKAPTTYEQYF. The CDR3 nucleotides are TGTGCCAGCAGTTTAAAGGCCCCGACGACCTACGAGCAGTACTTC.

This clonotype was counted only a few times. The CDR3 loop is CSVGLGTSGETQYF. DNA for the CDR3: TGCAGCGTTGGCCTCGGGACTAGCGGCGAGACCCAGTACTTC. The chain combines TRBV29-1 with TRBJ2-5; 11 bases are shared with TRBD2. V trimming: 4 bases; J trimming: 5 bases; junction bases outside the gene matches: 6. Germline CDR1 SQVTM, CDR2 ANQGSEA. The CDR3 consists of 14 residues. The whole variable domain, filled in from reference TRBV29-1 and TRBJ2-5, reads SAVISQKPSRDICQRGTSLTIQCQVDSQVTMMFWYRQQPGQSLTLIATANQGSEATYESGFVIDKFPISRPNLTFSTLTVSNMSPEDSSIYLCSVGLGTSGETQYFGPGTRLLVL.

This clonotype was counted between two and nine times. The rearrangement joins TRBV20-1 to TRBJ2-2, with TRBD1 as a possible D gene (6 bases). This CDR3 is built from 15 residues. Trimming took off 2 bases at V and 4 bases at J, with 14 bases between the two ends. Looked up from germline, CDR1 is DFQATT and CDR2 is SNEGSKA (reference sequence). The CDR3 loop is CSARLRGRGTGELFF. The DNA for the CDR3 is TGCAGTGCTAGACTTCGGGGCAGGGGCACCGGGGAGCTGTTTTTT.

This chain uses TRBV2 with TRBJ2-5; 11 bases agree with TRBD2. V lost 6 bases, J lost 2 bases, and 14 bases stayed unmatched. Per the germline V gene, CDR1 is SNHLY and CDR2 is FYNNEI. CDR3 length: 18 residues. The CDR3, as DNA: TGTGCCAGCAGCACCGGGACTAGCGGCGTACATCCTCAAGAGACCCAGTACTTC. Protein sequence: CASSTGTSGVHPQETQYF. Together with reference TRBV2 and TRBJ2-5, the CDR3 gives the full variable domain: EPEVTQTPSHQVTQMGQEVILRCVPISNHLYFYWYRQILGQKVEFLVSFYNNEISEKSEIFDDQFSVERPDGSNFTLKIRSTKLEDSAMYFCASSTGTSGVHPQETQYFGPGTRLLVL.

This clonotype was detected a few times. This chain links TRBV7-8 with TRBJ2-2; 8 positions agree with TRBD2. CDR3 length equals 17 residues. Germline V gene data show CDR1 as SGHVS and CDR2 as FQNEAQ. Trimming took 7 bases from V and 7 from J; bases not matched to a gene: 17. The CDR3 protein is CASINLRGGGWIGELFF. The CDR3, as DNA: TGTGCCAGCATCAATCTTAGAGGCGGGGGGTGGATCGGGGAGCTGTTTTTT.

At least ten counts were recorded for this clonotype. J is TRBJ2-1 and V is TRBV12-3 or TRBV12-4; TRBD2 might be the D (5 bases). With 6 bases removed from V and 2 bases from J, the gap between germline ends came to 14 bases. This CDR3 contains 15 residues. As DNA, the CDR3 is TGTGCCAGCAGCTTAAGCGGAGAGACCTACAATGAGCAGTTCTTC. Protein sequence: CASSLSGETYNEQFF.

This clonotype was seen a few times. The chain combines TRBV6-6 with TRBJ1-1, with 7 bases fitting TRBD1. Germline CDR1 and CDR2: MNHNY and SVGAGI (reference sequence). After removal of 8 bases from V and 5 bases from J, the junction contained 8 bases not matched to a gene. The CDR3 is made up of 13 amino acids. The CDR3 DNA reads TGTGCCAGCTCCGGGGACAGATGGACTGAAGCTTTCTTT. It is translated as CASSGDRWTEAFF.

This chain uses TRBV12-3 or TRBV12-4 with TRBJ1-2, with D maybe TRBD1 (5 bases). The CDR3 spans 11 residues. With 6 bases removed from V and 8 bases from J, the gap between germline ends came to 10 bases. Written as DNA, the CDR3 is TGTGCCAGCAGGAGCCGGGGGGGCTACACCTTC. Its protein product is CASRSRGGYTF.

This clonotype appeared a few times. This chain uses TRBV6-1 with TRBJ2-7, with 8 positions matching TRBD1. From germline, CDR1 is MNHNS and CDR2 SASEGT. Losses at the gene ends were 8 bases for V and 0 bases for J; bases not matched to a gene: 9. The CDR3 sequence is 15 residues long. CDR3 region: CASRPTGDSSYEQYF. CDR3 coding DNA: TGTGCCAGCCGCCCGACAGGGGATAGCTCCTACGAGCAGTACTTC.

This clonotype appeared many times. The chain carries TRBV10-3 and TRBJ2-5; no definite D call. Looked up from germline, CDR1 is ENHRY and CDR2 is SYGVKD. This CDR3 has 11 amino acids. Trimming removed 4 bases at V and 3 bases at J, with 3 bases between. The CDR3: CAISAEETQYF. The CDR3 DNA reads TGTGCCATCAGTGCTGAAGAGACCCAGTACTTC.

This clonotype has a count of ten or more. This chain links TRBV27 with TRBJ2-1; D not certain. From germline, CDR1 is MNHEY and CDR2 SMNVEV (reference sequence). The germline V and J ends were trimmed by 5 bases and 2 bases, with 10 bases remaining between them. This CDR3 is 14 amino acids long. CDR3: CASSVPGAYNEQFF. DNA of the CDR3: TGTGCCAGCAGTGTACCAGGAGCCTACAATGAGCAGTTCTTC.

The chain uses TRBV29-1 and TRBJ2-5; 8 positions agree with TRBD1. The CDR3 sequence is 13 residues long. The V gene end was trimmed by 8 bases and the J gene end by 3 bases; junction bases not matched to a gene: 8. From germline, CDR1 is SQVTM and CDR2 ANQGSEA. The CDR3 is CSLLAGGKETQYF. CDR3 sequence (DNA): TGCAGCTTACTAGCAGGGGGCAAAGAGACCCAGTACTTC. Complete variable domain (other parts from reference TRBV29-1 and TRBJ2-5): SAVISQKPSRDICQRGTSLTIQCQVDSQVTMMFWYRQQPGQSLTLIATANQGSEATYESGFVIDKFPISRPNLTFSTLTVSNMSPEDSSIYLCSLLAGGKETQYFGPGTRLLVL.

This clonotype was observed at least ten times. The genes are TRBV20-1 and TRBJ2-2, with no clear D. Trimming stripped 1 base from V and 6 bases from J, with 9 bases between. Germline values: CDR1 DFQATT, CDR2 SNEGSKA (reference sequence). The CDR3 consists of 13 residues. CDR3 bases: TGCAGTGCTAGAGCCTTGGCCGCCGGGGAGCTGTTTTTT. Translating it yields CSARALAAGELFF.

A few counts support this clonotype. The genes are TRBV6-2 or TRBV6-3 and TRBJ2-5, with 12 positions matching TRBD2. The length of the CDR3 is 20 residues. The germline V gene encodes CDR1 MNHEY and CDR2 SVGEGT. With V trimmed by 0 bases and J by 0 bases, 11 bases remained unmatched. CDR3 amino acids: CASSYSIDNWTSGNQETQYF. The CDR3 DNA reads as TGTGCCAGCAGTTACTCGATTGATAACTGGACTAGCGGGAACCAAGAGACCCAGTACTTC.

The V and J genes are TRBV7-2 and TRBJ2-2; TRBD1 matches 7 bases. CDR1 and CDR2 (germline): SGHTA, FQGNSA. The trim removed 5 bases at V and 4 bases at J, leaving 7 bases unmatched. The CDR3 runs 15 residues. CDR3 in amino acids: CASSLPGQPTGELFF. The CDR3 coding sequence is TGTGCCAGCAGCCTACCGGGACAGCCCACCGGGGAGCTGTTTTTT.

The sample holds a few counts of this clonotype. This chain connects TRBV5-1 to TRBJ1-6; possibly TRBD1 for D (5 bases). The CDR3 loop spans 14 amino acids. Germline V gives CDR1 SGHRS, CDR2 YFSETQ. Deletions cut 4 bases from V and 7 bases from J, with 12 bases between. The CDR3 region is CASSSGASNSPLHF. The CDR3 coding sequence is TGCGCCAGCAGCAGTGGGGCTTCCAATTCACCCCTCCACTTT.

This clonotype was found many times. This chain joins TRBV15 and TRBJ2-1; TRBD1 or TRBD2 may be the D gene (5 bases each). CDR3 length equals 13 residues. The germline V and J ends were trimmed by 4 bases and 4 bases, with 8 bases remaining between them. Germline V CDR1 and CDR2: LNHNV, YYDKDF (reference sequence). CDR3 residues: CATSIGTYNEQFF. In DNA, the CDR3 is TGTGCCACCAGCATCGGGACGTACAATGAGCAGTTCTTC.

The chain employs TRBV15 and TRBJ2-5; 12 bases match TRBD1. Unmatched junction bases numbered 3, after V lost 1 base and J lost 3 bases. The length of the CDR3 is 16 residues. Germline lookup yields CDR1 LNHNV and CDR2 YYDKDF (reference sequence). In DNA, the CDR3 is TGTGCCACCAGCAGAGGGGGGACAGGGGGCAAAGAGACCCAGTACTTC. It encodes CATSRGGTGGKETQYF.

V is TRBV9 and J is TRBJ2-3; maybe TRBD2 (6 bases). Germline values: CDR1 SGDLS, CDR2 YYNGEE. Trimming took 6 bases from V and 4 from J, leaving 15 bases between them. The CDR3 runs 14 residues. CDR3 sequence: CASTVGLRPDTQYF. The CDR3 DNA is TGTGCCAGCACCGTGGGACTTCGTCCAGATACGCAGTATTTT.

In this sample, this clonotype turned up a few times. This chain links TRBV18 with TRBJ2-1; 14 bases are a match to TRBD2. Germline CDR1 reads KGHSH; CDR2 reads LQKENI. V trimming: 6 bases; J trimming: 8 bases; junction bases outside the gene matches: 9. This CDR3 contains 16 residues. CDR3 amino acids: CASSVTSGGAQDEQFF. Written as DNA, the CDR3 is TGTGCCAGCTCGGTGACTAGCGGGGGGGCTCAGGATGAGCAGTTCTTC.

This clonotype turned up a few times. V and J are TRBV7-2 and TRBJ2-5; D gene uncertain. The germline gives CDR1 SGHTA, CDR2 FQGNSA. The CDR3 covers 15 residues. Deletions cut 6 bases from V and 2 bases from J, with 16 bases between. The CDR3 bases are TGTGCCAGCAGTTCCACCATTGGTACTCAAGAGACCCAGTACTTC. Translated: CASSSTIGTQETQYF.

This clonotype was found a few times. The gene calls are TRBV5-1 and TRBJ2-3; 8 bases align to TRBD1. Germline trimming cut 5 bases from V and 0 bases from J; bases unmatched to any gene: 5. The length of the CDR3 is 15 residues. Germline CDR1 is SGHRS and CDR2 is YFSETQ. CDR3 in DNA: TGCGCCAGCAGGGACCGGGACAGGAGCACAGATACGCAGTATTTT. It translates to CASRDRDRSTDTQYF.

This clonotype was detected many times. The chain links TRBV5-1 to TRBJ1-2; TRBD1 matches 9 bases. V was clipped by 3 bases and J by 6 bases; unmatched bases: 9. From germline, CDR1 is SGHRS and CDR2 YFSETQ. This CDR3 region has 15 residues. DNA for the CDR3: TGCGCCAGCAGCTCAGCCGGGACAGGGAGTAATGGCTACACCTTC. Protein: CASSSAGTGSNGYTF. Filled out from reference TRBV5-1 and TRBJ1-2, the complete variable domain reads KAGVTQTPRYLIKTRGQQVTLSCSPISGHRSVSWYQQTPGQGLQFLFEYFSETQRNKGNFPGRFSGRQFSNSRSEMNVSTLELGDSALYLCASSSAGTGSNGYTFGSGTRLTVV.

This clonotype was observed at least ten times. The chain couples TRBV6-1 to TRBJ2-7; a possible D gene is TRBD1 (6 bases). Per germline, CDR1 MNHNS and CDR2 SASEGT. The V gene lost 6 bases and the J gene lost 3 bases, with 12 bases spanning the gap. The CDR3 length is 13 residues. In nucleotides, the CDR3 is TGTGCCAGCAGGAGTACAGGGTTCTACGAGCAGTACTTC. It translates to CASRSTGFYEQYF.

The chain employs TRBV24-1 and TRBJ2-3; 10 bases match TRBD1. Germline V gene lookup returns CDR1 KGHDR and CDR2 SFDVKD. V lost 4 bases to trimming and J lost 3 bases; unmatched junction nucleotides: 9. CDR3 size: 17 residues. CDR3 DNA: TGTGCCACCAGTGACCCCTCCGGGACAGGGGCGACAGATACGCAGTATTTT. Its translation: CATSDPSGTGATDTQYF.

This clonotype appeared a few times. The V and J genes are TRBV29-1 and TRBJ2-5, with D tentatively TRBD2 (6 bases). Trimming cost V 5 bases and J 5 bases, with 15 bases left between them. Germline lookup yields CDR1 SQVTM and CDR2 ANQGSEA. The CDR3 is made up of 13 amino acids. Here the CDR3 reads CSVPRKGRETQYF. For the CDR3, the DNA is TGCAGCGTTCCCAGGAAGGGGAGGGAGACCCAGTACTTC.

The genes are TRBV28 and TRBJ2-3, with D maybe TRBD1 (6 bases). The V gene lost 6 bases and the J gene lost 13 bases, with 17 bases spanning the gap. The CDR3 length is 12 residues. Germline assignment: CDR1 MDHEN and CDR2 SYDVKM. CDR3 protein: CASSLRGYAEYF. CDR3 DNA: TGTGCCAGCAGCCTCAGGGGATACGCGGAGTATTTT.

At least ten counts were recorded for this clonotype. The V call is TRBV6-5, the J call TRBJ2-1, with TRBD2 identical over 8 bases. This CDR3 has 16 residues. V lost 2 bases to trimming and J lost 6 bases; unmatched junction nucleotides: 9. Looked up from germline, CDR1 is MNHEY and CDR2 is SVGAGI. CDR3: CASSYRTSGRLNEQFF. The CDR3 DNA follows: TGTGCCAGCAGTTACCGTACTAGCGGAAGACTCAATGAGCAGTTCTTC.

A few counts support this clonotype. The chain uses TRBV2 and TRBJ2-2; D may be TRBD1 (5 bases). Germline assignment: CDR1 SNHLY and CDR2 FYNNEI. This CDR3 is built from 13 residues. The ends were cut back, 4 bases at V and 3 bases at J, with 6 bases in the middle. CDR3 nucleotides: TGTGCCAGCAGTGGGACACACACCGGGGAGCTGTTTTTT. Translating it yields CASSGTHTGELFF. The variable domain in full, with the rest retrieved from reference TRBV2 and TRBJ2-2, is EPEVTQTPSHQVTQMGQEVILRCVPISNHLYFYWYRQILGQKVEFLVSFYNNEISEKSEIFDDQFSVERPDGSNFTLKIRSTKLEDSAMYFCASSGTHTGELFFGEGSRLTVL.